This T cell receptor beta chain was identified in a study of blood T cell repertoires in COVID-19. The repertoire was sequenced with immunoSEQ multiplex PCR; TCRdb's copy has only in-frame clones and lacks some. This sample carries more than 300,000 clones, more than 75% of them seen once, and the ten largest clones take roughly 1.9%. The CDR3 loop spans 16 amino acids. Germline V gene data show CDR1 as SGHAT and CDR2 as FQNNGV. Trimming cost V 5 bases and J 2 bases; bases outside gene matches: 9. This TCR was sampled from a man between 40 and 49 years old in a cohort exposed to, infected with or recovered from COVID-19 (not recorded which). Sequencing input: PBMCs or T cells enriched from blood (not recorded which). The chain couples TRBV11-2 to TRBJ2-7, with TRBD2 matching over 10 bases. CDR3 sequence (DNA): TGTGCCAGCAGCGAGGGATCAGCGGGAGGGCCCTACGAGCAGTACTTC. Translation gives CASSEGSAGGPYEQYF.